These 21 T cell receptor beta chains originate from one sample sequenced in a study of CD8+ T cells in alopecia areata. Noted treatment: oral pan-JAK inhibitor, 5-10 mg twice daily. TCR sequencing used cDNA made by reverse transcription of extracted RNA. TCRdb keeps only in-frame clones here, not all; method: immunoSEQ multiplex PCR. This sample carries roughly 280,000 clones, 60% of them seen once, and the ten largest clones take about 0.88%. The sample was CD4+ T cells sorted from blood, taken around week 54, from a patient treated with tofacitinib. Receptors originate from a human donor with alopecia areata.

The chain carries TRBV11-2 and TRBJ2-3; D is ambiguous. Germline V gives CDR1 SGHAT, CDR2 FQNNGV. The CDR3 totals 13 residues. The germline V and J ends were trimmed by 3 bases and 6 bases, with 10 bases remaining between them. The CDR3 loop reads CASSFSPPDTQYF. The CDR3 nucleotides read TGTGCCAGCAGCTTTAGTCCGCCGGATACGCAGTATTTT.

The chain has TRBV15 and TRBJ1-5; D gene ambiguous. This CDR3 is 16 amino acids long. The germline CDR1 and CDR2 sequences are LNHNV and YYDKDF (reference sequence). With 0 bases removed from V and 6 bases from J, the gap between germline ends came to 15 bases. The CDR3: CATSREVITSGQPQHF. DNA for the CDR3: TGTGCCACCAGCAGAGAAGTCATCACCTCCGGTCAGCCCCAGCATTTT.

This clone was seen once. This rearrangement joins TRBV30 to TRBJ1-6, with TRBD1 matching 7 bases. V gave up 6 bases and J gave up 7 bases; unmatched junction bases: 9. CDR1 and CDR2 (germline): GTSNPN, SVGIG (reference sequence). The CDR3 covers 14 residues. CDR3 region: CACRDSLLNSPLHF. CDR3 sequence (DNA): TGTGCCTGCCGGGACAGTCTCTTGAATTCACCCCTCCACTTT.

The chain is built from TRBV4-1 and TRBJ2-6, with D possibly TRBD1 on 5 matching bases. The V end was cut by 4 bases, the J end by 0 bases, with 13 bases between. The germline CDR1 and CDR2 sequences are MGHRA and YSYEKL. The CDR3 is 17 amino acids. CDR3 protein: CASSLPRVPSGANVLTF. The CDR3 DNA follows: TGCGCCAGCAGCCTACCCAGGGTACCCTCTGGGGCCAACGTCCTGACTTTC.

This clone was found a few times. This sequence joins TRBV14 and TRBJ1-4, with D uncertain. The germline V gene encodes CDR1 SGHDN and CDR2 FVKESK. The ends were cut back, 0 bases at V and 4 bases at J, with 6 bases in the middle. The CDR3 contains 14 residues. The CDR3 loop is CASSQEGRNEKLFF. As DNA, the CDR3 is TGTGCCAGCAGCCAAGAAGGGCGTAATGAAAAACTGTTTTTT.

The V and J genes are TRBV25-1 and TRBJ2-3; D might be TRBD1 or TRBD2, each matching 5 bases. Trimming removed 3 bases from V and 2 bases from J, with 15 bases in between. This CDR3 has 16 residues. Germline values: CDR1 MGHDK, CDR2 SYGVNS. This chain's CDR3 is CASSDPGPTTTDTQYF. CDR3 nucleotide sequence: TGTGCCAGCAGTGACCCGGGGCCGACAACCACAGATACGCAGTATTTT. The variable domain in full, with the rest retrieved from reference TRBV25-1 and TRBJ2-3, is EADIYQTPRYLVIGTGKKITLECSQTMGHDKMYWYQQDPGMELHLIHYSYGVNSTEKGDLSSESTVSRIRTEHFPLTLESARPSHTSQYLCASSDPGPTTTDTQYFGPGTRLTVL.

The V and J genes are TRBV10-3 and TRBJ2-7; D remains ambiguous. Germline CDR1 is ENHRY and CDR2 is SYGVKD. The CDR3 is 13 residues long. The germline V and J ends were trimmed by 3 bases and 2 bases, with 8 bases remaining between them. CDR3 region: CAISERSPYEQYF. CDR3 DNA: TGTGCCATCAGTGAAAGAAGCCCCTACGAGCAGTACTTC.

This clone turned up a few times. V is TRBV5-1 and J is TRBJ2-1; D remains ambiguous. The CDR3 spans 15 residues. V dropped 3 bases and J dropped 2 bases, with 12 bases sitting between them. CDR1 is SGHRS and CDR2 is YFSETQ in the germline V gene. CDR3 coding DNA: TGCGCCAGCAGCTCCCGGGCCTTCGCCTACAATGAGCAGTTCTTC. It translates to CASSSRAFAYNEQFF. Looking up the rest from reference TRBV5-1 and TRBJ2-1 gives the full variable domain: KAGVTQTPRYLIKTRGQQVTLSCSPISGHRSVSWYQQTPGQGLQFLFEYFSETQRNKGNFPGRFSGRQFSNSRSEMNVSTLELGDSALYLCASSSRAFAYNEQFFGPGTRLTVL.

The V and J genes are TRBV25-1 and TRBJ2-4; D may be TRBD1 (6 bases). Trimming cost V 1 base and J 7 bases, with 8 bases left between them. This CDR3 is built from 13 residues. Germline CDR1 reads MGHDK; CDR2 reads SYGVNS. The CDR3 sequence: CASSELDSNIQYF. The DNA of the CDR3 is TGTGCCAGCAGTGAATTGGACAGTAACATTCAGTACTTC.

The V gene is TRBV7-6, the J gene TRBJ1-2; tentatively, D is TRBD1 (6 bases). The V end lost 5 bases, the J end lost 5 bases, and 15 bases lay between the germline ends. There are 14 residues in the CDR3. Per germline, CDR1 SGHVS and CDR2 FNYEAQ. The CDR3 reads CASSPGDTGYGYTF. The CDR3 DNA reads TGTGCCAGCAGCCCGGGGGACACAGGTTATGGCTACACCTTC.

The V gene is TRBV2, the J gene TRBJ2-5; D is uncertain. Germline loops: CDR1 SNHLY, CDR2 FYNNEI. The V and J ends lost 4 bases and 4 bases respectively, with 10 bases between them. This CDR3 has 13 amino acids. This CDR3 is CASSADSVETQYF. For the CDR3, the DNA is TGTGCCAGCAGTGCTGACTCGGTAGAGACCCAGTACTTC.

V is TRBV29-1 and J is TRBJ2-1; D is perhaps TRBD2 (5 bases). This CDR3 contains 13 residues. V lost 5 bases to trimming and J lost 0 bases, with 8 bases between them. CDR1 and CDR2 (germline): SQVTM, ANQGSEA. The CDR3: CSVLDYSYNEQFF. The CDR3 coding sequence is TGCAGCGTTCTAGACTACTCCTACAATGAGCAGTTCTTC.

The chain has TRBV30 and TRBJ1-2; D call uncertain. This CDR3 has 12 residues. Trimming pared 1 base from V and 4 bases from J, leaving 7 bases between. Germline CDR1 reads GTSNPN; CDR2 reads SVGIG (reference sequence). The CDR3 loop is CAWSEGFYGYTF. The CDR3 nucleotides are TGTGCCTGGAGTGAGGGATTCTATGGCTACACCTTC.

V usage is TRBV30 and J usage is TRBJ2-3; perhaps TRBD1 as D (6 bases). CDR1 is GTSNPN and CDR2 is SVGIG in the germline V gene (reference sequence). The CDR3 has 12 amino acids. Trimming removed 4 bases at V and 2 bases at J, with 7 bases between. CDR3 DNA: TGTGCCTGGACAGGGGACACAGATACGCAGTATTTT. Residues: CAWTGDTDTQYF.

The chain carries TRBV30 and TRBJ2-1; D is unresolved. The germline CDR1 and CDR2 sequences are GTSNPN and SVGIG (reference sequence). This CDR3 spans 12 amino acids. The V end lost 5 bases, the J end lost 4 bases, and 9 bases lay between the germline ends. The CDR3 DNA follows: TGTGCCTGGGGAAACGTATACAATGAGCAGTTCTTC. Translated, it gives CAWGNVYNEQFF.

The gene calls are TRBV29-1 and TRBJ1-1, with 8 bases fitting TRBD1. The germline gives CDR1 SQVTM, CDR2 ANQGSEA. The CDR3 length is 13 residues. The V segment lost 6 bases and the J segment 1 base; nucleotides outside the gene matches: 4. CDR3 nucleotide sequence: TGCAGCGTGTGGACAGGGCCGAACACTGAAGCTTTCTTT. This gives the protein CSVWTGPNTEAFF.

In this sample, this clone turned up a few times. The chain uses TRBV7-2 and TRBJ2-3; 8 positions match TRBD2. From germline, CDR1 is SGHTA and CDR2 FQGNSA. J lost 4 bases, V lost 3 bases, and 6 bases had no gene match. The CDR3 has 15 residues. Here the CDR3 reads CASSFTGGAADTQYF. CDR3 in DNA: TGTGCCAGCAGCTTTACCGGGGGGGCGGCAGATACGCAGTATTTT.

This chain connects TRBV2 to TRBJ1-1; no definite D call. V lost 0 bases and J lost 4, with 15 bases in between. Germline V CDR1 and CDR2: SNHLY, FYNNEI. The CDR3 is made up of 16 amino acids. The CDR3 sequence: CASSEASFSVGTEAFF. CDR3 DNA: TGTGCCAGCAGTGAAGCGTCCTTCTCAGTGGGCACTGAAGCTTTCTTT.

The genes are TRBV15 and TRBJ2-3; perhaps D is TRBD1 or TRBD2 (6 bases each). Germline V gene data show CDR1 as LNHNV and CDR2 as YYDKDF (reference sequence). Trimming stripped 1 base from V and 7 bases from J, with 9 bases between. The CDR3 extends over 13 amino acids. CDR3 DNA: TGTGCCACCAGCAGAGGGGGGGCACATACGCAGTATTTT. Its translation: CATSRGGAHTQYF.

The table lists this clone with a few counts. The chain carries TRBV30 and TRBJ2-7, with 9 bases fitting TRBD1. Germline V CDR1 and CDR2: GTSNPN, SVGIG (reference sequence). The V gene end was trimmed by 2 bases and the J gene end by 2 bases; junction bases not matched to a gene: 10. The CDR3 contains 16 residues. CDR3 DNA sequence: TGTGCCTGGAGTAAAAAAACTGGGACAGGGCCCTACGAGCAGTACTTC. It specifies CAWSKKTGTGPYEQYF.

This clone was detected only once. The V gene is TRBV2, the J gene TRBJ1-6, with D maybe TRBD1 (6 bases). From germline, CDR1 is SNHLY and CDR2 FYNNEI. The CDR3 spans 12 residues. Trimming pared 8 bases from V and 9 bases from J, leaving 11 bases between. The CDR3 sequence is CASEQGISPLHF. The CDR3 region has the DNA TGTGCCAGCGAGCAGGGGATTTCACCCCTCCACTTT.